Each of the 15 T cell receptor beta chains below was sequenced from the same sample in a study of cytomegalovirus exposure and HLA in healthy donors. With 60 Vbeta and 13 Jbeta primers, the PCR was carried out. The method was immunoSEQ multiplex PCR; TCRdb's version includes in-frame clones alone and lacks a portion of them. The ten top clones account for about 2.7%, within a sample of approximately 120,000 clones. Sequenced sample: PBMCs. The receptor source for this set is a man younger than 45 in good health and CMV-seronegative.

This chain links TRBV6-5 with TRBJ1-5, with 7 bases identical to TRBD1. Losses at the gene ends were 5 bases for V and 7 bases for J; bases not matched to a gene: 8. The germline V gene encodes CDR1 MNHEY and CDR2 SVGAGI. The CDR3 covers 14 residues. The CDR3 spells CASSGRTGEQPQHF. CDR3 in DNA: TGTGCCAGCAGTGGTCGAACAGGGGAACAGCCCCAGCATTTT.

The chain employs TRBV4-1 and TRBJ1-1; 11 bases fit TRBD1. With V trimmed by 4 bases and J by 1 base, 2 bases remained unmatched. Germline CDR1 is MGHRA and CDR2 is YSYEKL. CDR3 size: 15 residues. CDR3 nucleotides: TGCGCCAGCAGCCCCGGACAGGGGGCGAACACTGAAGCTTTCTTT. Its translation is CASSPGQGANTEAFF.

The J gene is TRBJ2-1, the V gene TRBV7-6, with a possible D match to TRBD2 (5 bases). The CDR3 extends over 17 amino acids. V lost 1 base to trimming and J lost 0 bases, with 13 bases between them. In germline, CDR1 is SGHVS, CDR2 FNYEAQ. In DNA, the CDR3 is TGTGCCAGCAGCTTAGATCCTAGCATGAGCTCCTACAATGAGCAGTTCTTC. Amino acid sequence: CASSLDPSMSSYNEQFF.

V is TRBV4-1 and J is TRBJ2-6; 7 bases line up with TRBD1. The germline gives CDR1 MGHRA, CDR2 YSYEKL. CDR3 size: 16 residues. Trimming took 1 base from V and 2 from J; bases not matched to a gene: 2. As DNA, the CDR3 is TGCGCCAGCAGCCAAGCACAGGGGACTGGGGCCAACGTCCTGACTTTC. Its translation: CASSQAQGTGANVLTF.

The chain is built from TRBV7-2 and TRBJ1-2; D is possibly TRBD1 (6 bases). The CDR3 runs to 14 residues. V was clipped by 2 bases and J by 4 bases, with 11 bases between them. The V gene's germline CDR1 is SGHTA and CDR2 FQGNSA. Here the CDR3 reads CASSLKGGVYGYTF. The CDR3 nucleotides are TGTGCCAGCAGCTTAAAAGGGGGGGTCTATGGCTACACCTTC.

This sequence joins TRBV5-1 and TRBJ2-1; TRBD2 aligns across 14 bases. The V segment lost 4 bases and the J segment 15 bases; nucleotides outside the gene matches: 9. CDR3 size: 14 residues. The germline V gene has CDR1 SGHRS and CDR2 YFSETQ. As DNA, the CDR3 is TGCGCCAGCAGCCCGGGACTAGCGGGAGCGGGTCTGTTCTTC. This translates into CASSPGLAGAGLFF.

The chain carries TRBV4-2 and TRBJ2-3; unclear D gene. This CDR3 is built from 16 residues. Deletions cut 4 bases from V and 1 base from J, with 15 bases between. The germline gives CDR1 LGHNA, CDR2 YNFKEQ. The CDR3 bases are TGTGCCAGCAGCCCGAGTACCCTTATAGGCACAGATACGCAGTATTTT. Residues: CASSPSTLIGTDTQYF.

The chain links TRBV29-1 to TRBJ2-1; 8 bases are shared with TRBD2. Looked up from germline, CDR1 is SQVTM and CDR2 is ANQGSEA. V gave up 2 bases and J gave up 9 bases; unmatched junction bases: 9. The CDR3 extends over 14 amino acids. The CDR3 nucleotides are TGCAGCGTTGAAACTCGGGGGGGGCGAAGTGAGCAGTTCTTC. Translated, it gives CSVETRGGRSEQFF.

This chain connects TRBV29-1 to TRBJ1-2; no firm D call. V was pared by 6 bases and J by 8 bases, with 16 bases between. CDR3 length equals 12 residues. CDR1 is SQVTM and CDR2 is ANQGSEA in the germline V gene. The CDR3 nucleotides are TGCAGCGTGGGGAGGTTGGCAGGAGGCTACACCTTC. The encoded protein is CSVGRLAGGYTF.

The chain combines TRBV7-2 with TRBJ2-5, with 7 bases that match TRBD1. This CDR3 is built from 14 residues. Germline V lookup: CDR1 SGHTA, CDR2 FQGNSA. The V gene end was trimmed by 3 bases and the J gene end by 4 bases; junction bases not matched to a gene: 5. In DNA form, the CDR3 reads TGTGCCAGCAGCTTCGACAGGGATGGAGAGACCCAGTACTTC. It encodes CASSFDRDGETQYF.

The chain joins TRBV29-1 to TRBJ2-1, with 8 bases identical to TRBD2. The germline V gene has CDR1 SQVTM and CDR2 ANQGSEA. V shed 6 bases and J 9 bases; nucleotides not matched to a gene: 10. This CDR3 spans 13 amino acids. As DNA, the CDR3 is TGCAGCGTCAGCTGGGTAGCGGGACGTGAGCAGTTCTTC. Amino acid sequence: CSVSWVAGREQFF.

This chain links TRBV5-1 with TRBJ2-5; 7 nucleotides line up with TRBD1. This CDR3 comprises 15 residues. V lost 0 bases, J lost 3 bases, and 5 bases stayed unmatched. Germline V CDR1 and CDR2: SGHRS, YFSETQ. Here the CDR3 DNA reads TGCGCCAGCAGCTTGGGCCCCGGACAGGAAGAGACCCAGTACTTC. The encoded protein is CASSLGPGQEETQYF.

CDR3 sequence: CASSFRGGVTEAFF. CDR3 DNA: TGTGCCAGCAGTTTTCGTGGGGGGGTCACTGAAGCTTTCTTT. This chain connects TRBV27 to TRBJ1-1; D perhaps matches TRBD1 (5 bases). CDR1 is MNHEY, CDR2 SMNVEV, per germline (reference sequence). CDR3 size: 14 residues. V was clipped by 3 bases and J by 4 bases, with 12 bases between them.

The rearrangement joins TRBV13 to TRBJ2-1; TRBD2 agrees at 11 bases. Germline V gene lookup returns CDR1 PRHDT and CDR2 FYEKMQ (reference sequence). The CDR3 extends over 17 amino acids. V was pared by 2 bases and J by 4 bases, with 7 bases of the junction left unmatched. The CDR3 nucleotides are TGTGCCAGCAGCTTACGGGCTAGCGGGAGGCTGTACAATGAGCAGTTCTTC. It translates to CASSLRASGRLYNEQFF. The variable domain in full, completed from reference TRBV13 and TRBJ2-1, reads AAGVIQSPRHLIKEKRETATLKCYPIPRHDTVYWYQQGPGQDPQFLISFYEKMQSDKGSIPDRFSAQQFSDYHSELNMSSLELGDSALYFCASSLRASGRLYNEQFFGPGTRLTVL.

The chain employs TRBV7-9 and TRBJ2-1, with D possibly TRBD2 on 5 matching bases. This CDR3 comprises 16 residues. The germline V gene has CDR1 SEHNR and CDR2 FQNEAQ (reference sequence). Trimming cost V 2 bases and J 10 bases, with 21 bases left between them. CDR3 nucleotide sequence: TGTGCCAGCAGCTTAAGCGAGCGGCTCCCCCTCGGGGAGCAGTTCTTC. It codes for CASSLSERLPLGEQFF.